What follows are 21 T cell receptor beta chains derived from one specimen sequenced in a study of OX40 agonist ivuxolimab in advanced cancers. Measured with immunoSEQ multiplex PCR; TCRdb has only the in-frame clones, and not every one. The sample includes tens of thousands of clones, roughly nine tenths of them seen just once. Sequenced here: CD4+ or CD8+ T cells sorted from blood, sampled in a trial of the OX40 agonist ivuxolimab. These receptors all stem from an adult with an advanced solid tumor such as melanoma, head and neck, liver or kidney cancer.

Here the CDR3 reads CASTEGNQPQHF. The DNA for the CDR3 is TGTGCCAGCACCGAAGGTAATCAGCCCCAGCATTTT. The chain joins TRBV28 to TRBJ1-5; no definite D call. Germline V gene sequence: CDR1 MDHEN, CDR2 SYDVKM. The CDR3 has 12 residues. Trimming removed 7 bases at V and 4 bases at J, with 8 bases between.

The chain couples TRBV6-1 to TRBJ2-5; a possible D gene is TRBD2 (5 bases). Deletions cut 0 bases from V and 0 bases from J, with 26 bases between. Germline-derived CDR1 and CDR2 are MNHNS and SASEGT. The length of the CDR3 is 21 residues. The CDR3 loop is CASSEARRSLALYHYQETQYF. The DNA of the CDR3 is TGTGCCAGCAGTGAAGCGCGGAGGTCCCTAGCTCTATACCACTACCAAGAGACCCAGTACTTC.

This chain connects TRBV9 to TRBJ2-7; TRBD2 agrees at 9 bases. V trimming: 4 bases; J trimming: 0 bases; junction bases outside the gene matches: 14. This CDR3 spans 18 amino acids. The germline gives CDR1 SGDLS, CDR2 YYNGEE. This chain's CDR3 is CASSPPGLALISSYEQYF. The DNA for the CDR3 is TGTGCCAGCAGCCCCCCGGGACTAGCCCTAATTAGCTCCTACGAGCAGTACTTC.

CDR3 protein: CASSYDRDTEAFF. For the CDR3, the DNA is TGTGCCAGCAGTTATGACAGGGACACTGAAGCTTTCTTT. The J gene is TRBJ1-1, the V gene TRBV6-5, with TRBD1 matching over 7 bases. The CDR3 spans 13 residues. Germline lookup yields CDR1 MNHEY and CDR2 SVGAGI. Trimming took 3 bases from V and 3 from J; bases not matched to a gene: 1.

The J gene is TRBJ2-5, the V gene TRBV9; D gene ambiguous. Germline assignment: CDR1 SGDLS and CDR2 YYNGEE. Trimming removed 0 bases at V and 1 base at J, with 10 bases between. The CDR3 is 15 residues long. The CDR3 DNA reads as TGTGCCAGCAGCGTAGGTCCCCAGGCCCAAGAGACCCAGTACTTC. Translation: CASSVGPQAQETQYF. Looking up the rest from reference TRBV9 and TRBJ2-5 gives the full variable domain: DSGVTQTPKHLITATGQRVTLRCSPRSGDLSVYWYQQSLDQGLQFLIQYYNGEERAKGNILERFSAQQFPDLHSELNLSSLELGDSALYFCASSVGPQAQETQYFGPGTRLLVL.

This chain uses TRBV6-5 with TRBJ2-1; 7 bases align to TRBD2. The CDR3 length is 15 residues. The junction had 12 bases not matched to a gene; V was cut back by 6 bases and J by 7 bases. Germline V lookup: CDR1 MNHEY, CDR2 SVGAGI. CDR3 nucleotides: TGTGCCAGCAGGGAAATGGGAGGGCCGGGAAATGAGCAGTTCTTC. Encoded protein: CASREMGGPGNEQFF.

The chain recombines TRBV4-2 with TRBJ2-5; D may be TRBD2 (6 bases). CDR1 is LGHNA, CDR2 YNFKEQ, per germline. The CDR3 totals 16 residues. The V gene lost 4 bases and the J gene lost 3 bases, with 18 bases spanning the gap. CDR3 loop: CASSLIGGGAEETQYF. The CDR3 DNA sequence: TGTGCCAGCAGCCTCATCGGTGGCGGGGCGGAAGAGACCCAGTACTTC.

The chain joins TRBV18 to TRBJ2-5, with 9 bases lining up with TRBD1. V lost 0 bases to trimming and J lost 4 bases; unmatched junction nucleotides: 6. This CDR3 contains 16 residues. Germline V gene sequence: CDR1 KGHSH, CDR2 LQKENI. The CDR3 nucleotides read TGTGCCAGCTCACCACCGAGGGGACAGGGCGGAGAGACCCAGTACTTC. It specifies CASSPPRGQGGETQYF.

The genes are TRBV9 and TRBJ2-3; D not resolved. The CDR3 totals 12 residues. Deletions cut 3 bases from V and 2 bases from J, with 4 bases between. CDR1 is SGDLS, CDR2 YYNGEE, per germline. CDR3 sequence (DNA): TGTGCCAGCAGCGCCCACACAGATACGCAGTATTTT. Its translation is CASSAHTDTQYF.

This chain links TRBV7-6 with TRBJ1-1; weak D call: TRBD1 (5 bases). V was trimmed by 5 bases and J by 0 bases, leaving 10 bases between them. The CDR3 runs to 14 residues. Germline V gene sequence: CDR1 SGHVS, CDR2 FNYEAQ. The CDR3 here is CASSQDNLNTEAFF. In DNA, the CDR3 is TGTGCCAGCAGCCAGGACAACTTGAACACTGAAGCTTTCTTT.

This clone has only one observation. CDR3 DNA: TGTGCCAGCAGCTTAACAAGCAAAGGACAGGGGTTGTACGAGCAGTACTTC. Translated, it gives CASSLTSKGQGLYEQYF. The V call is TRBV11-2, the J call TRBJ2-7, with 9 bases identical to TRBD1. J lost 4 bases, V lost 2 bases, and 12 bases had no gene match. The CDR3 has 17 amino acids. CDR1 and CDR2 (germline): SGHAT, FQNNGV.

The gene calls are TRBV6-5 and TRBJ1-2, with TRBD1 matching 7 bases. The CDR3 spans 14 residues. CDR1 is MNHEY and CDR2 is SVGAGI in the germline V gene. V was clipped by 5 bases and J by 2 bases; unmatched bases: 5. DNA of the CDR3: TGTGCCAGCAGTCCCAGACAGGGAAACTATGGCTACACCTTC. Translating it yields CASSPRQGNYGYTF.

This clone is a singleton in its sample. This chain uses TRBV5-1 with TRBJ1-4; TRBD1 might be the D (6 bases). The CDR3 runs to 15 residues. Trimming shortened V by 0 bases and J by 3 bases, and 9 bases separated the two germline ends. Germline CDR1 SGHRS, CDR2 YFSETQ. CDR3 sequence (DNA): TGCGCCAGCAGCTTGGGGGGGCAGGCTAATGAAAAACTGTTTTTT. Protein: CASSLGGQANEKLFF.

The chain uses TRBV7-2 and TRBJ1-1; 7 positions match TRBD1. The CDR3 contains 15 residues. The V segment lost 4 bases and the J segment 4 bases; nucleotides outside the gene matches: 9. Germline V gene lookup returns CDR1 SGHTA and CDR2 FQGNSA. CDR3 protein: CASSSTGRISTEAFF. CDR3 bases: TGTGCCAGCAGCTCGACAGGGAGGATTAGCACTGAAGCTTTCTTT.

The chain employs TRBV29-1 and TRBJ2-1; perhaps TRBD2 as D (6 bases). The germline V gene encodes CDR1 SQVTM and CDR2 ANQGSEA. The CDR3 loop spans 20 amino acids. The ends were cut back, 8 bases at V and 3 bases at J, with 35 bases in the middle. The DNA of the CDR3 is TGCAGCACCCGGTTTGGAGGGAGGAACAGGAGTCCCAAAAACTACAATGAGCAGTTCTTC. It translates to CSTRFGGRNRSPKNYNEQFF.

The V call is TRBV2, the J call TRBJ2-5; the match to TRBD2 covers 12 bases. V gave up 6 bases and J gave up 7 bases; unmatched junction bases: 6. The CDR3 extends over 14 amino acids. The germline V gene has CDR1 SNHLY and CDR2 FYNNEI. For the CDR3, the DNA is TGTGCCAGCAGGGATAGGGGACTAGCGGGGACCCAGTACTTC. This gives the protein CASRDRGLAGTQYF.

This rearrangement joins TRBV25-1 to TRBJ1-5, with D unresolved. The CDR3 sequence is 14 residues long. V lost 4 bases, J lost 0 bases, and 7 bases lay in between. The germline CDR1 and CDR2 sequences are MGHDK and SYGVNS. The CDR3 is CASSAGSSNQPQHF. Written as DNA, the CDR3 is TGTGCCAGCAGTGCCGGCAGTAGCAATCAGCCCCAGCATTTT. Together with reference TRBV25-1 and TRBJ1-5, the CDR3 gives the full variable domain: EADIYQTPRYLVIGTGKKITLECSQTMGHDKMYWYQQDPGMELHLIHYSYGVNSTEKGDLSSESTVSRIRTEHFPLTLESARPSHTSQYLCASSAGSSNQPQHFGDGTRLSIL.

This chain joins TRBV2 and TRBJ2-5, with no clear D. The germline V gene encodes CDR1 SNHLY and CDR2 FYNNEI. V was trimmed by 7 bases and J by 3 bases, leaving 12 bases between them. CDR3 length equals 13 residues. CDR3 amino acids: CASTRKGKETQYF. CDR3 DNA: TGTGCCAGCACCCGGAAGGGTAAAGAGACCCAGTACTTC.

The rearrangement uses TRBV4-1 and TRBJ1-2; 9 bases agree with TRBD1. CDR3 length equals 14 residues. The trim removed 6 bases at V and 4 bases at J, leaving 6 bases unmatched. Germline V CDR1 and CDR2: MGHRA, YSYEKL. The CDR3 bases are TGCGCCAGCAGGGCTGACAGGGGGGCCTATGGCTACACCTTC. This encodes CASRADRGAYGYTF.

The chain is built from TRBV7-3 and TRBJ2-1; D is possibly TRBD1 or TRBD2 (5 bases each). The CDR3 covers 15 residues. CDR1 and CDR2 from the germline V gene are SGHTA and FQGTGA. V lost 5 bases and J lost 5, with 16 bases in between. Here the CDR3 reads CASSLGTASHNEQFF. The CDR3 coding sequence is TGTGCCAGCAGCCTCGGGACGGCGTCACACAATGAGCAGTTCTTC. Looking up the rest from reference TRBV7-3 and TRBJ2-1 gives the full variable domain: GAGVSQTPSNKVTEKGKYVELRCDPISGHTALYWYRQSLGQGPEFLIYFQGTGAADDSGLPNDRFFAVRPEGSVSTLKIQRTERGDSAVYLCASSLGTASHNEQFFGPGTRLTVL.

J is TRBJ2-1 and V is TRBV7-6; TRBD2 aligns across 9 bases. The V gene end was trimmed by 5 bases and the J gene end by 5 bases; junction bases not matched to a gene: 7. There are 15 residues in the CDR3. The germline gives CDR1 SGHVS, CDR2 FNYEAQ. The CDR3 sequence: CASSRLLAGDNEQFF. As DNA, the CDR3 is TGTGCCAGCAGCCGCCTCTTAGCGGGGGACAATGAGCAGTTCTTC.